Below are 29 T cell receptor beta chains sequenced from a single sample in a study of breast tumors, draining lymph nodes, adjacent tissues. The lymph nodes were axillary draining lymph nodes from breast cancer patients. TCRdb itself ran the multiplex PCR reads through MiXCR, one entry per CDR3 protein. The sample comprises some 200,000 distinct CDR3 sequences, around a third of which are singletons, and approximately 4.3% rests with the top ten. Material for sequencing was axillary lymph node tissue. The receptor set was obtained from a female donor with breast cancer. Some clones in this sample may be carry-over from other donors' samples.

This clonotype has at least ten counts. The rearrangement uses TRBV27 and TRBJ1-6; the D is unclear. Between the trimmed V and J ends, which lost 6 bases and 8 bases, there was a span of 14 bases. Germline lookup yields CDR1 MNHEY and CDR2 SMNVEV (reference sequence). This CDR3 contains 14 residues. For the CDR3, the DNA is TGTGCCAGCAGCCTCAGAGACCTGGATTCACCCCTCCACTTT. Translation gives CASSLRDLDSPLHF.

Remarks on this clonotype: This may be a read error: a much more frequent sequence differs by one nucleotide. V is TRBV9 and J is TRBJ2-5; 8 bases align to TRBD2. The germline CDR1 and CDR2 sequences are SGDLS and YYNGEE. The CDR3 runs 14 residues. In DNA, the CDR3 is TGTGCCAGCAGCCAACGACTAGCGATGGAGACCCAGTCCTTC. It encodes CASSQRLAMETQSF. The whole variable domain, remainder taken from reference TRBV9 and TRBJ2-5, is DSGVTQTPKHLITATGQRVTLRCSPRSGDLSVYWYQQSLDQGLQFLIQYYNGEERAKGNILERFSAQQFPDLHSELNLSSLELGDSALYFCASSQRLAMETQSFGPGTRLLVL.

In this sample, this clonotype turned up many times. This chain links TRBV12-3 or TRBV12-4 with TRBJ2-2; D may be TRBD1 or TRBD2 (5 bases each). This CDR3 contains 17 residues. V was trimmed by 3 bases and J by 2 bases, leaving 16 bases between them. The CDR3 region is CASSFSGTLTNTGELFF. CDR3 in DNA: TGTGCCAGCAGTTTTTCCGGGACCCTAACTAACACCGGGGAGCTGTTTTTT.

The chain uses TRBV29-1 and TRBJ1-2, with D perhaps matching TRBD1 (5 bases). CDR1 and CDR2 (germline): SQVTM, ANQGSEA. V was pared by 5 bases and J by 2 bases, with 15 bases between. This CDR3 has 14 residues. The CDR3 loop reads CSVSSQGLNYGYTF. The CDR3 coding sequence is TGCAGCGTTTCCTCGCAGGGTCTAAACTATGGCTACACCTTC.

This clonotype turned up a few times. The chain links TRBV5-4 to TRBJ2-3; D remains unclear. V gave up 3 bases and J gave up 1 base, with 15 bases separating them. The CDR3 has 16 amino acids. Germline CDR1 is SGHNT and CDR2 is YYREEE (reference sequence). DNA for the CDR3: TGTGCCAGCAGCTGGACGGGTGCGGTCGGCACAGATACGCAGTATTTT. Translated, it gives CASSWTGAVGTDTQYF.

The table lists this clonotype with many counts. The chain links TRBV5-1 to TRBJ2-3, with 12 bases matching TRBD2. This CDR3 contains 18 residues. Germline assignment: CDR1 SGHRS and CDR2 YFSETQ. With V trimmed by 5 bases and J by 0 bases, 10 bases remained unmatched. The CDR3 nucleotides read TGCGCCAGCAGACCTGACCCGGGACTAGCGGGTAGCACAGATACGCAGTATTTT. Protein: CASRPDPGLAGSTDTQYF.

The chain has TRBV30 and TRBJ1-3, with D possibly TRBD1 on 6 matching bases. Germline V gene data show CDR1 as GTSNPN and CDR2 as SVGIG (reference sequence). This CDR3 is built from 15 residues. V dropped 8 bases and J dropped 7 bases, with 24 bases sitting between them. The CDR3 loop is CAKGLAGGGGNTIYF. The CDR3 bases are TGTGCCAAGGGACTAGCGGGGGGCGGAGGGAACACCATATATTTT.

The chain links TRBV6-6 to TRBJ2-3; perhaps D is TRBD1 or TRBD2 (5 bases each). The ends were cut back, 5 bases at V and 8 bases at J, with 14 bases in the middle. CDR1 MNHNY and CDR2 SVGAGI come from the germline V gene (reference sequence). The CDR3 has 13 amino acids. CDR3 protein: CASSHQGVSTQYF. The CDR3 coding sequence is TGTGCCAGCAGTCACCAGGGAGTAAGTACGCAGTATTTT.

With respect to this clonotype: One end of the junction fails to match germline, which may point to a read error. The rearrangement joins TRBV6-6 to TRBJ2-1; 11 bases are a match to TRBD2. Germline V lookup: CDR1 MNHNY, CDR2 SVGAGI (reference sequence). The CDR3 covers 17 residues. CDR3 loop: CASSHSSLAGVHNEQFF. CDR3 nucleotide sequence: TGTGCCAGCAGTCACTCGTCACTAGCGGGAGTGCACAATGAGCAGTTCTTC.

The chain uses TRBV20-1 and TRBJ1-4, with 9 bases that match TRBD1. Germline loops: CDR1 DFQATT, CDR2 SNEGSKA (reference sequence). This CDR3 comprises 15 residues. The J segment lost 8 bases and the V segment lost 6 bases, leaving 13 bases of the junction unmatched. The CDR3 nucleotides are TGCAGTGCGAGGACTAGCGGGACAGGGCTGGAAAAACTGTTTTTT. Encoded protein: CSARTSGTGLEKLFF.

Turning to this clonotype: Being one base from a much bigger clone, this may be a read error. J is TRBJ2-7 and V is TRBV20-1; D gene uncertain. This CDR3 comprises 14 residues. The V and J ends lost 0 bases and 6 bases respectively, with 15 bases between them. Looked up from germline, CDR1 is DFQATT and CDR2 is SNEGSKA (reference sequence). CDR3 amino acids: CSAREVGDYSEQYF. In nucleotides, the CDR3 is TGCAGTGCTAGAGAAGTTGGCGATTACTCCGAGCAGTACTTC.

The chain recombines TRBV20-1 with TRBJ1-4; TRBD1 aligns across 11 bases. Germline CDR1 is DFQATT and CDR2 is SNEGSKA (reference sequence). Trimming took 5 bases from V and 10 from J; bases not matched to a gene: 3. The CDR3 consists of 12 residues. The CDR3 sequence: CSAGTGGAKLFF. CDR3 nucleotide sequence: TGCAGTGCTGGGACAGGGGGAGCAAAACTGTTTTTT.

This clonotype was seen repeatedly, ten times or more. CDR3 loop: CASRERESTDTQYF. DNA for the CDR3: TGTGCCAGCAGAGAGAGAGAAAGCACAGATACGCAGTATTTT. This chain uses TRBV12-3 or TRBV12-4 with TRBJ2-3, with D hard to call. The CDR3 is made up of 14 amino acids. V lost 6 bases, J lost 0 bases, and 10 bases lay in between.

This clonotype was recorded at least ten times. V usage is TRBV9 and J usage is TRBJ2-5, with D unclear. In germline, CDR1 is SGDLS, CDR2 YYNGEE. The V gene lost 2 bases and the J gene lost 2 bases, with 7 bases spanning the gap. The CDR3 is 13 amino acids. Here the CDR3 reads CASSVRQQETQYF. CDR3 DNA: TGTGCCAGCAGCGTCAGGCAGCAAGAGACCCAGTACTTC.

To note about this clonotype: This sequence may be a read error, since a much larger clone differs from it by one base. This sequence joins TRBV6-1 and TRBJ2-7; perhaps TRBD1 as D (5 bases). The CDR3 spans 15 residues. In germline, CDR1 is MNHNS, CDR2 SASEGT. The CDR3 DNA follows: TGTGCCAGCAGTAAACAGGCATACTCAACCTACGGGCAGTACTTC. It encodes CASSKQAYSTYGQYF.

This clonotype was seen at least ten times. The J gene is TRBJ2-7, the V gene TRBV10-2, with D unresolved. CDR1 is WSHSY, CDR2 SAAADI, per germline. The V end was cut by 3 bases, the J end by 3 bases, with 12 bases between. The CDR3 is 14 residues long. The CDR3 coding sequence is TGCGCCAGCAGTGACAGACTTTACTTCTACGAGCAGTACTTC. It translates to CASSDRLYFYEQYF.

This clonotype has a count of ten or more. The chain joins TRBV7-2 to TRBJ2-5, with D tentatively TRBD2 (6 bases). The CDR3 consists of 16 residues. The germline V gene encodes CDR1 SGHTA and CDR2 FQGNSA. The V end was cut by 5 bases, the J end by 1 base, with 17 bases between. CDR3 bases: TGTGCCAGCAGCCGATCCGGACTAATCTCCCAAGAGACCCAGTACTTC. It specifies CASSRSGLISQETQYF.

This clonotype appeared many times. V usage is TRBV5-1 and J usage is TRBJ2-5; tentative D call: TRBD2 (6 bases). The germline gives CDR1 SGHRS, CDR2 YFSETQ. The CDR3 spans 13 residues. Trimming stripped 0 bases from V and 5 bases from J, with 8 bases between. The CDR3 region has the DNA TGCGCCAGCAGCTTGGAAGGGAGGGAGACCCAGTACTTC. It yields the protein CASSLEGRETQYF.

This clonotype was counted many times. This CDR3 reads CASNQILEEGQFF. The CDR3, as DNA: TGTGCCTCGAACCAGATCTTAGAGGAAGGGCAGTTCTTC. The chain has TRBV30 and TRBJ2-1, with D uncertain. Germline V gene sequence: CDR1 GTSNPN, CDR2 SVGIG (reference sequence). The CDR3 extends over 13 amino acids. Deletions cut 7 bases from V and 12 bases from J, with 22 bases between.

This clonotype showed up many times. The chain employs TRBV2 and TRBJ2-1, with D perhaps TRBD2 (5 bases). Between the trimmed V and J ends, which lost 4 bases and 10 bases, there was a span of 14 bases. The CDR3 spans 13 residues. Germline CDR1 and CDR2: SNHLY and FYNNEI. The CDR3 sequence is CASSASGPEEQFF. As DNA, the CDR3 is TGTGCCAGCAGTGCCAGCGGCCCGGAGGAGCAGTTCTTC.

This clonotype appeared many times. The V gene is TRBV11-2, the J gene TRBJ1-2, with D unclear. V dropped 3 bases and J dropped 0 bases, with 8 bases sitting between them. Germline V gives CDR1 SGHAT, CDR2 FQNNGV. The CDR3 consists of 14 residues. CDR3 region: CASSFRGPNYGYTF. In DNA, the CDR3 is TGTGCCAGCAGCTTTCGAGGACCTAACTATGGCTACACCTTC.

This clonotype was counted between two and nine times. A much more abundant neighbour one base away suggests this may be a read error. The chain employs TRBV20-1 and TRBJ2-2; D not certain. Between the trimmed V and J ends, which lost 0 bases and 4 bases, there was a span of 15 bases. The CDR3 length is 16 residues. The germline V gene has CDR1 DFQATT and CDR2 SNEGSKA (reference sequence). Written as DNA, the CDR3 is TGCAGTGCTAGAGACAGGAGTCTGCGGACCACCGGGGAGCTGTTTTTT. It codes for CSARDRSLRTTGELFF.

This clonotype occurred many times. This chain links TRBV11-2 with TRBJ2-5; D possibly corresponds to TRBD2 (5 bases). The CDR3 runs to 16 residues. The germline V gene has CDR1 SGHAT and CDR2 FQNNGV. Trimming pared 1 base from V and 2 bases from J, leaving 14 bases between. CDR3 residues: CASSLGERTPQETQYF. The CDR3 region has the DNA TGTGCCAGCAGCTTAGGGGAGCGGACCCCACAAGAGACCCAGTACTTC.

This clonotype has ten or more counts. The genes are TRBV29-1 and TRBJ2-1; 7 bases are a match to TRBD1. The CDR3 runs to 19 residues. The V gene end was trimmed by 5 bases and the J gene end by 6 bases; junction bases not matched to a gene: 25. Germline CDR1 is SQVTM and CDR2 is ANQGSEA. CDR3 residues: CSVWVVPYTRDSGSNEQFF. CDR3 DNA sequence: TGCAGCGTTTGGGTCGTGCCTTATACCCGGGACAGTGGGAGCAATGAGCAGTTCTTC.

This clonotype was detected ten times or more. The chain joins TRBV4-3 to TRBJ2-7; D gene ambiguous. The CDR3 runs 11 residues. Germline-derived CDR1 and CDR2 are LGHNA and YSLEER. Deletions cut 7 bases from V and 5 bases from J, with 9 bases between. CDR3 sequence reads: CASNGRDEQYF. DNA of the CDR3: TGCGCCAGCAACGGTAGGGACGAGCAGTACTTC.

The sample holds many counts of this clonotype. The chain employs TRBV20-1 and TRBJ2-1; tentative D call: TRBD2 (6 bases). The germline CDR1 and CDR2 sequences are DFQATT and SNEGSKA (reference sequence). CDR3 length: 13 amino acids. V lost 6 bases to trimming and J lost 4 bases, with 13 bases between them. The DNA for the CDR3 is TGCAGTGCCCTGGGTAGCGGATACAATGAGCAGTTCTTC. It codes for CSALGSGYNEQFF.

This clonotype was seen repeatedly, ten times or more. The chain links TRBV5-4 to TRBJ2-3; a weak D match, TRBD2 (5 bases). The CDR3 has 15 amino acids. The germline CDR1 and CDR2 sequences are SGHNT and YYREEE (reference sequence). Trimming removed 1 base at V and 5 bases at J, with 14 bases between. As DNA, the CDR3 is TGTGCCAGCAGCTTGTCTAGCCTAAAGGGAGATACGCAGTATTTT. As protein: CASSLSSLKGDTQYF.

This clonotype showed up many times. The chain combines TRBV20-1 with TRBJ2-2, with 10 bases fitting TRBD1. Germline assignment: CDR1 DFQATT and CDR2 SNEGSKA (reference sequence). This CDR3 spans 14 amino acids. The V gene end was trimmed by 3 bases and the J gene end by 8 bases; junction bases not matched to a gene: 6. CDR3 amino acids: CSARRDRGGGELFF. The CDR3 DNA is TGCAGTGCTAGGAGGGACAGGGGTGGGGGGGAGCTGTTTTTT.

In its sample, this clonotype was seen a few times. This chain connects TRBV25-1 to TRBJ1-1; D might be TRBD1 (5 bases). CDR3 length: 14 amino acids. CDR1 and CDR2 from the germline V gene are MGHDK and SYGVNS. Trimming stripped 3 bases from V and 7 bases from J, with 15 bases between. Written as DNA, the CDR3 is TGTGCCAGCAGTGATTTGCAGGGAGTCAATGAAGCTTTCTTT. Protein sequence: CASSDLQGVNEAFF.